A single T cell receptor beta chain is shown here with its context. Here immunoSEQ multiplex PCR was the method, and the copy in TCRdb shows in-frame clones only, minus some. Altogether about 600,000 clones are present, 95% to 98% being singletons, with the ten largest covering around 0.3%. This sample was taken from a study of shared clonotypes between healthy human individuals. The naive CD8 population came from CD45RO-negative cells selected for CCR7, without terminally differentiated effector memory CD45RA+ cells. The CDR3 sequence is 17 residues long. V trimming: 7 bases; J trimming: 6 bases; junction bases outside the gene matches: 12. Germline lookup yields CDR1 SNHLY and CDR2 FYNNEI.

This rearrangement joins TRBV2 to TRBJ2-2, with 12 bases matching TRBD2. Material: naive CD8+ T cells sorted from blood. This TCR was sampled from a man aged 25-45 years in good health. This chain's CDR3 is CASITRGLAGISGELFF. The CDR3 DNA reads TGTGCCAGCATCACTAGAGGACTAGCGGGAATTTCCGGGGAGCTGTTTTTT.